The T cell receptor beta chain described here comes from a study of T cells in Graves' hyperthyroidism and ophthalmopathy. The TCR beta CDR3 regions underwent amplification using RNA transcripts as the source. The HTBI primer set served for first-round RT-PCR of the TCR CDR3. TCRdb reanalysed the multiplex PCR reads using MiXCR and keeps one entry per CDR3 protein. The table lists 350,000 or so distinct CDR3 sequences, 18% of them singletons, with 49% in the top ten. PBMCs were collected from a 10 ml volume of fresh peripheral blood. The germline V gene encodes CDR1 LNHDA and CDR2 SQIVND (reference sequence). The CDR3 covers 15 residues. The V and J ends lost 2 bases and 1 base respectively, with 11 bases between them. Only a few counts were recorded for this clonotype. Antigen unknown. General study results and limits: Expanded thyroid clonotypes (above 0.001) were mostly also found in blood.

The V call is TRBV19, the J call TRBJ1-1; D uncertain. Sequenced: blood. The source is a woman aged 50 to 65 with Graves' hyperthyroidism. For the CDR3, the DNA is TGTGCCAGTAGTATATGGGCCCGCAGGAACACTGAAGCTTTCTTT. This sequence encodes CASSIWARRNTEAFF.